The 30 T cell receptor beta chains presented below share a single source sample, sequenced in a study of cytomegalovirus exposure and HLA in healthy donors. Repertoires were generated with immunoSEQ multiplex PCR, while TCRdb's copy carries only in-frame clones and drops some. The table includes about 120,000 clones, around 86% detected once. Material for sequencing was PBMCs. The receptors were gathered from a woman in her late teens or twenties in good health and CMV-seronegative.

In DNA, the CDR3 is TGTGCCAGCAGCTTTAGGGCAGGGCTACTTAATCAGCCCCAGCATTTT. Its protein product is CASSFRAGLLNQPQHF. This chain joins TRBV5-6 and TRBJ1-5; a weak D match, TRBD1 (5 bases). Germline V CDR1 and CDR2: SGHDT, YYEEEE. V lost 2 bases and J lost 4, with 16 bases in between. The CDR3 has 16 amino acids.

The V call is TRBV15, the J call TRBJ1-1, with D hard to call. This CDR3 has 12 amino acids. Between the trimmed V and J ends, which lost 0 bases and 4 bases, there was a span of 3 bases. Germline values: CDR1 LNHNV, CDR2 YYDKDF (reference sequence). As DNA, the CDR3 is TGTGCCACCAGCAGAGATCTCACTGAAGCTTTCTTT. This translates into CATSRDLTEAFF.

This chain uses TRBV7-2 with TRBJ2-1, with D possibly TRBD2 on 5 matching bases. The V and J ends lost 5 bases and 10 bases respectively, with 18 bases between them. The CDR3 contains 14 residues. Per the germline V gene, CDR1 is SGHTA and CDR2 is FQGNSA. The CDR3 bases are TGTGCCAGCAGCCCTCGTTTGGGAGCGATCGAGCAGTTCTTC. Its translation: CASSPRLGAIEQFF.

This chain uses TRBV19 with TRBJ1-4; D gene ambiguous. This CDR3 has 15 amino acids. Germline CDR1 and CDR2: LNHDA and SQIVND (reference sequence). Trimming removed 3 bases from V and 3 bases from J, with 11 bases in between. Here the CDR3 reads CASSMVHSSNEKLFF. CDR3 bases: TGTGCCAGTAGTATGGTTCACAGCTCTAATGAAAAACTGTTTTTT.

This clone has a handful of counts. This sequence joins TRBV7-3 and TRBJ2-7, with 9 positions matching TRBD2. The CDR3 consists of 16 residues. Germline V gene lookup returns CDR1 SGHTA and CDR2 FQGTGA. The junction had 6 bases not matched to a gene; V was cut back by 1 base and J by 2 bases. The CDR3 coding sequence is TGTGCCAGCAGCTTAAGCAGCGGGAGGATCCCCTACGAGCAGTACTTC. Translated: CASSLSSGRIPYEQYF. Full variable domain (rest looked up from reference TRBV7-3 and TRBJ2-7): GAGVSQTPSNKVTEKGKYVELRCDPISGHTALYWYRQSLGQGPEFLIYFQGTGAADDSGLPNDRFFAVRPEGSVSTLKIQRTERGDSAVYLCASSLSSGRIPYEQYFGPGTRLTVT.

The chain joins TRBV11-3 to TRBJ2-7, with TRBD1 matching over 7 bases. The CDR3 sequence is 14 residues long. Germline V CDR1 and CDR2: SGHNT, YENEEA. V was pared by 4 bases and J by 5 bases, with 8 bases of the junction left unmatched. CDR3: CASSSRQGADEQYF. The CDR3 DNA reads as TGTGCCAGCAGCTCGAGACAGGGTGCCGACGAGCAGTACTTC.

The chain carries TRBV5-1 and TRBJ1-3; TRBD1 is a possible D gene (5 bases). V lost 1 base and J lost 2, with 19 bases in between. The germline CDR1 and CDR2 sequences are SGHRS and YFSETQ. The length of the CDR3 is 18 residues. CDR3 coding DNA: TGCGCCAGCAGCTTGTTCCAGGGAGGATCCCAGGCTGGAAACACCATATATTTT. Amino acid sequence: CASSLFQGGSQAGNTIYF. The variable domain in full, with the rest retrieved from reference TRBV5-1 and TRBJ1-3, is KAGVTQTPRYLIKTRGQQVTLSCSPISGHRSVSWYQQTPGQGLQFLFEYFSETQRNKGNFPGRFSGRQFSNSRSEMNVSTLELGDSALYLCASSLFQGGSQAGNTIYFGEGSWLTVV.

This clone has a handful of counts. The CDR3 protein is CASSPLLAGELFF. The DNA for the CDR3 is TGTGCCAGCAGCCCTCTCCTCGCCGGGGAGCTGTTTTTT. The V call is TRBV7-9, the J call TRBJ2-2; D gene unclear. Trimming left V 5 bases short and J 6 bases short, with 10 bases between. The CDR3 loop spans 13 amino acids. Germline V gene lookup returns CDR1 SEHNR and CDR2 FQNEAQ (reference sequence).

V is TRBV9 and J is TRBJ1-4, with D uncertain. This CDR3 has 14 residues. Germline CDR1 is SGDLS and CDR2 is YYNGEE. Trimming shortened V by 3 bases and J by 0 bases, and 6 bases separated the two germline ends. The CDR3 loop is CASSAGATNEKLFF. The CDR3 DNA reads TGTGCCAGCAGCGCCGGAGCAACTAATGAAAAACTGTTTTTT.

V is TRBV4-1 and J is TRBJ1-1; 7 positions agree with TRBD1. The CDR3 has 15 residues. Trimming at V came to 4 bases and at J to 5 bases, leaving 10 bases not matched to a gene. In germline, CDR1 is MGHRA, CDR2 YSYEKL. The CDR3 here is CASSRLGQTGTEAFF. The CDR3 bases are TGCGCCAGCAGCCGATTGGGACAGACGGGGACTGAAGCTTTCTTT.

CDR3: CASTFRRRDNEQYF. The CDR3 DNA is TGTGCCAGCACCTTCCGTAGGCGGGATAACGAGCAGTACTTC. V usage is TRBV6-1 and J usage is TRBJ2-7; possibly TRBD2 for D (6 bases). V was trimmed by 7 bases and J by 5 bases, leaving 18 bases between them. Germline V gene lookup returns CDR1 MNHNS and CDR2 SASEGT. CDR3 size: 14 residues.

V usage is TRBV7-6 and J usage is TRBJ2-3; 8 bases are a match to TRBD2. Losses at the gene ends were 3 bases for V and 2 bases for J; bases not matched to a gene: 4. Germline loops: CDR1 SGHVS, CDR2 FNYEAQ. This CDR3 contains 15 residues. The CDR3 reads CASSFPAGATDTQYF. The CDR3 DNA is TGTGCCAGCAGCTTTCCAGCGGGGGCCACAGATACGCAGTATTTT.

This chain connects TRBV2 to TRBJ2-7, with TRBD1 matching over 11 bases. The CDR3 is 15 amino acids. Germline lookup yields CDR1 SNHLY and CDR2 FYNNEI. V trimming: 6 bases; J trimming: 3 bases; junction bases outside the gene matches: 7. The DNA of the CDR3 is TGTGCCAGCAGGGACATGGACAGGGGGCTCTACGAGCAGTACTTC. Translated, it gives CASRDMDRGLYEQYF.

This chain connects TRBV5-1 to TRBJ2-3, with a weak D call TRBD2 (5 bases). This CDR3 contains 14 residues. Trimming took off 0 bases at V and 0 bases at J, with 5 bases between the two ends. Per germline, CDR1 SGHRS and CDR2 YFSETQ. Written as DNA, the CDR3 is TGCGCCAGCAGCTTGGGAGGGAGCACAGATACGCAGTATTTT. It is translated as CASSLGGSTDTQYF.

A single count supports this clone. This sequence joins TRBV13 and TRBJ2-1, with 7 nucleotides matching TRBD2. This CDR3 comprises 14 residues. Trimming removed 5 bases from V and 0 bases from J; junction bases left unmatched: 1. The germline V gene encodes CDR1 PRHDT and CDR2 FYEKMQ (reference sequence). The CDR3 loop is CASSGGSSYNEQFF. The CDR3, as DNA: TGTGCCAGCAGCGGCGGGAGCTCCTACAATGAGCAGTTCTTC.

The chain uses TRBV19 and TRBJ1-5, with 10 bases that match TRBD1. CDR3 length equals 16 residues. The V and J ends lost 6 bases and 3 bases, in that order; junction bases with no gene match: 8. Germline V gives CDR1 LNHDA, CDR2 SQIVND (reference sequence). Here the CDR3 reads CASSGRDRGHNQPQHF. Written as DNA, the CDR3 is TGTGCCAGTAGCGGACGCGACAGGGGGCACAATCAGCCCCAGCATTTT.

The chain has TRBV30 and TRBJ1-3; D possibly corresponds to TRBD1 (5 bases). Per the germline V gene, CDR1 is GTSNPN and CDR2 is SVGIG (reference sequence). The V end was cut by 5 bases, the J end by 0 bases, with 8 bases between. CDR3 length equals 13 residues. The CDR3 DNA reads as TGTGCCTGGGGGGACTACTCTGGAAACACCATATATTTT. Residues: CAWGDYSGNTIYF.

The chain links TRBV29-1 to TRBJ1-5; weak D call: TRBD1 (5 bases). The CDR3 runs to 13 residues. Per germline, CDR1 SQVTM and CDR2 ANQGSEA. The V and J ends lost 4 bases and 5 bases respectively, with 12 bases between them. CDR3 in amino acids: CSVGRGGDQPQHF. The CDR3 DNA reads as TGCAGCGTTGGTCGGGGAGGGGATCAGCCCCAGCATTTT.

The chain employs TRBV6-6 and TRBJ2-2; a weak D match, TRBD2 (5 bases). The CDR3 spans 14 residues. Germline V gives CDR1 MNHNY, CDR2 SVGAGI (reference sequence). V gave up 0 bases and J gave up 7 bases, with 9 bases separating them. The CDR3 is CASSYSSGYGELFF. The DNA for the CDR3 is TGTGCCAGCAGTTACTCTTCGGGGTACGGGGAGCTGTTTTTT.

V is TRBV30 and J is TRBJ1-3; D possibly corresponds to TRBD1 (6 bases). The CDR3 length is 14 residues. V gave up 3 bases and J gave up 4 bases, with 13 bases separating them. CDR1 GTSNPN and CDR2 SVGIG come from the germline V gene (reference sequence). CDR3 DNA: TGTGCCTGGAGGAAGACAGGCGGGGGAAACACCATATATTTT. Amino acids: CAWRKTGGGNTIYF.

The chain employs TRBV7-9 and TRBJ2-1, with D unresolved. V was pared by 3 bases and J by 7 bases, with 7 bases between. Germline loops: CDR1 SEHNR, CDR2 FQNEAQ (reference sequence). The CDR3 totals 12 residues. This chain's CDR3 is CASSFTQNEQFF. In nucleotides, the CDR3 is TGTGCCAGCAGCTTCACACAGAATGAGCAGTTCTTC.

CDR3 sequence (DNA): TGTGCCAGTAGTATAGAGGCAGGTCCGGGGTCTTGGGGAAACACCATATATTTT. Residues: CASSIEAGPGSWGNTIYF. The gene calls are TRBV19 and TRBJ1-3; no definite D call. Trimming stripped 0 bases from V and 4 bases from J, with 19 bases between. Germline assignment: CDR1 LNHDA and CDR2 SQIVND (reference sequence). The CDR3 loop spans 18 amino acids.

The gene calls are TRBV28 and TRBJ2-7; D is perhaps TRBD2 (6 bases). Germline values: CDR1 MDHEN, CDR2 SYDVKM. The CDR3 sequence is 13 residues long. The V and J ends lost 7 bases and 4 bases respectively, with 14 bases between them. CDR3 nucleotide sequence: TGTGCCAGCATTCCCGGGGGTAGGTACGAGCAGTACTTC. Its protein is CASIPGGRYEQYF.

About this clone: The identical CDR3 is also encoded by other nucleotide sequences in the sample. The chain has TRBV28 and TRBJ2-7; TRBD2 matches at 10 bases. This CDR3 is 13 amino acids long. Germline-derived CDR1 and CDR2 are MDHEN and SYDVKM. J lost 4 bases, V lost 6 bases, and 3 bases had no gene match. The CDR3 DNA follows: TGTGCCAGCAGCCTAGCGGGAGCATACGAGCAGTACTTC. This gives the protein CASSLAGAYEQYF.

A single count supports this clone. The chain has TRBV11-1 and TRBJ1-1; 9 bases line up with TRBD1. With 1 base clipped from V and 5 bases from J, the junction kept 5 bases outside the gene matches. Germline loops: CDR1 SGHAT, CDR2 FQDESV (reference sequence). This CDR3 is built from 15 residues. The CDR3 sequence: CASSLEATGGTEAFF. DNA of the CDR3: TGTGCCAGCAGCTTAGAGGCGACAGGGGGTACTGAAGCTTTCTTT.

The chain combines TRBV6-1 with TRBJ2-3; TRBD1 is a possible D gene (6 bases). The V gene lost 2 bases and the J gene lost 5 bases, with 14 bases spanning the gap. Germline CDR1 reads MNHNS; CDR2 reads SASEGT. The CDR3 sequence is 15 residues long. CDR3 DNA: TGTGCCAGCAGTGAATTTCCCTCACAGGGAGATACGCAGTATTTT. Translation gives CASSEFPSQGDTQYF.

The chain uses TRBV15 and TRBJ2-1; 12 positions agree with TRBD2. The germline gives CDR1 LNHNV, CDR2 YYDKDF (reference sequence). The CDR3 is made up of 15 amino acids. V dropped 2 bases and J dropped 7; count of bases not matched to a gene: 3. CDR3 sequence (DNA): TGTGCCACCAGCAGAACCGGGACTAGCGGGAATGAGCAGTTCTTC. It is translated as CATSRTGTSGNEQFF. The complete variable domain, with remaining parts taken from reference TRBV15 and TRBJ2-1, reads DAMVIQNPRYQVTQFGKPVTLSCSQTLNHNVMYWYQQKSSQAPKLLFHYYDKDFNNEADTPDNFQSRRPNTSFCFLDIRSPGLGDTAMYLCATSRTGTSGNEQFFGPGTRLTVL.

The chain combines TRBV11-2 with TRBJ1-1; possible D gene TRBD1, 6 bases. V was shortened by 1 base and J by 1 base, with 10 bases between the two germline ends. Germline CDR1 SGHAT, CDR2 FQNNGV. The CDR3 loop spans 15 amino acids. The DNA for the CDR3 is TGTGCCAGCAGCTTAGTAGGGGGTGCGAACACTGAAGCTTTCTTT. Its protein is CASSLVGGANTEAFF.

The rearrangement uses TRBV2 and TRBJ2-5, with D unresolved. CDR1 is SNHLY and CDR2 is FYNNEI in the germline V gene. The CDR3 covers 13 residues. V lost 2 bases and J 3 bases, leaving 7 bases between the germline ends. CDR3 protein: CASSEKLEETQYF. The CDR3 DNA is TGTGCCAGCAGTGAAAAGTTAGAAGAGACCCAGTACTTC.

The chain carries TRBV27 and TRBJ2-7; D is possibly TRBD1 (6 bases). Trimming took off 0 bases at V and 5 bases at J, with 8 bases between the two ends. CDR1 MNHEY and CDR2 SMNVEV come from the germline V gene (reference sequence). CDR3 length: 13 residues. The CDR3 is CASSLSGDNEQYF. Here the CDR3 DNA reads TGTGCCAGCAGTTTATCCGGGGACAACGAGCAGTACTTC.